This T cell receptor beta chain was profiled in a study of T cell clonotyping in hematopoietic cell transplantation. CDR1 and CDR2 from the germline V gene are MNHEY and SVGAGI. The length of the CDR3 is 14 residues. Between the trimmed V and J ends, which lost 0 bases and 2 bases, there was a span of 8 bases. In this sample, this clone turned up once. Repertoires were generated with immunoSEQ multiplex PCR, while TCRdb's copy carries only in-frame clones and drops some. In the table there are 5,500 to 6,500 clones, around 82% of which are singletons. J is TRBJ2-7 and V is TRBV6-5; D not resolved. The specimen was peripheral blood mononuclear cells, collected 180 days after allogeneic stem cell transplant. This clonotype was sampled from a male patient aged 65-79 years who had an allogeneic stem cell transplant from an unrelated donor, so T cells may come from the graft donor. Some clones in this sample may be carry-over from other donors' samples. The CDR3 region is CASSYSSGPYEQYF. DNA for the CDR3: TGTGCCAGCAGTTACTCTTCGGGCCCCTACGAGCAGTACTTC.